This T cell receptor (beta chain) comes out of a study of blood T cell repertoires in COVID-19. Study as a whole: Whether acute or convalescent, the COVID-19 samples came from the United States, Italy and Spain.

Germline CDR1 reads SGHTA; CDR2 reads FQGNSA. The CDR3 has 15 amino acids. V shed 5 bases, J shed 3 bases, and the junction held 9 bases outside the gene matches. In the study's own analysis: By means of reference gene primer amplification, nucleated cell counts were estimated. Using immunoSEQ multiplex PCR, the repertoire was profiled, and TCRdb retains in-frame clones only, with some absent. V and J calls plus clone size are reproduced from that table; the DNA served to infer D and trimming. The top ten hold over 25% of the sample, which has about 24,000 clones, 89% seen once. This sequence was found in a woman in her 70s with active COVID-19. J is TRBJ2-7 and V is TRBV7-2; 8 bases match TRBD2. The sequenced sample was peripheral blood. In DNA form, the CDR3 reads TGTGCCAGCAGCCCCCCTCGCGGGGGGATCTACGAGCAGTACTTC. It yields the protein CASSPPRGGIYEQYF.